This T cell receptor (beta chain) was sequenced in a study of blood T cell repertoires in COVID-19. Study in general: COVID-19 samples collected from the United States, Italy and Spain covered acute and convalescent phases. T cells, B-cell-depleted T cells, or PBMCs supplied cDNA or gDNA.

This clone was seen a single time. In the source study's methods: The assay estimated nucleated cells by amplifying reference gene primers. The repertoire was sequenced with immunoSEQ multiplex PCR; TCRdb's copy has only in-frame clones and lacks some. The DNA gave D and trimming, while V, J and clone size come from that table. The data contain 150,000 to 200,000 clones, 82% of them singletons. CDR1 is MNHEY, CDR2 SMNVEV, per germline (reference sequence). Trimming took 7 bases from V and 8 from J; bases not matched to a gene: 16. The CDR3 covers 15 residues. The receptor was derived from a woman aged 70 to 79 with acute or convalescent COVID-19. V gene TRBV27 combines with J gene TRBJ1-2; 7 bases are shared with TRBD1. The specimen was peripheral blood. The DNA of the CDR3 is TGTGCCAGCACCCACTCCCGGGACAGACTAGGAGGCTACACCTTC. This sequence encodes CASTHSRDRLGGYTF.